The 8 T cell receptor beta chains listed next were all sequenced from one sample in a study of blood T cell repertoires in COVID-19. The assay was immunoSEQ multiplex PCR, and TCRdb's table has in-frame clones only and misses some. The sample lists approximately 200,000 clones, more than 75% seen once, with about 7% in the top ten. Specimen: PBMCs or T cells enriched from blood (not recorded which). These receptor sequences come from a man aged 25 to 45 in a cohort exposed to, infected with or recovered from COVID-19 (not recorded which).

The chain links TRBV28 to TRBJ2-7, with D hard to call. This CDR3 is built from 14 residues. V lost 7 bases to trimming and J lost 1 base, with 14 bases between them. CDR1 is MDHEN, CDR2 SYDVKM, per germline. CDR3 sequence reads: CASTLSASSYEQYF. CDR3 in DNA: TGTGCCAGCACCCTAAGCGCGTCGTCCTACGAGCAGTACTTC.

V gene TRBV11-2 combines with J gene TRBJ1-3; tentatively, D is TRBD1 (5 bases). Germline CDR1 reads SGHAT; CDR2 reads FQNNGV. The CDR3 spans 15 residues. With 0 bases removed from V and 0 bases from J, the gap between germline ends came to 6 bases. The DNA of the CDR3 is TGTGCCAGCAGCTTAGATGGGGCCTCTGGAAACACCATATATTTT. It encodes CASSLDGASGNTIYF.

The chain has TRBV15 and TRBJ1-1; TRBD1 matches 8 bases. Looked up from germline, CDR1 is LNHNV and CDR2 is YYDKDF (reference sequence). The junction had 4 bases not matched to a gene; V was cut back by 1 base and J by 0 bases. The CDR3 is made up of 16 amino acids. As DNA, the CDR3 is TGTGCCACCAGCAGAGCCGGACAGGGACTGAACACTGAAGCTTTCTTT. It is translated as CATSRAGQGLNTEAFF.

The chain recombines TRBV18 with TRBJ1-1; no clear D gene. CDR1 is KGHSH, CDR2 LQKENI, per germline. The CDR3 totals 18 residues. Trimming stripped 1 base from V and 1 base from J, with 19 bases between. DNA of the CDR3: TGTGCCAGCTCACCACTCCACAAAAACGCCCCTCCGAACACTGAAGCTTTCTTT. It specifies CASSPLHKNAPPNTEAFF.

A few counts support this clone. This chain uses TRBV28 with TRBJ1-4; TRBD1 might be the D (6 bases). This CDR3 has 10 residues. V shed 6 bases and J shed 10 bases, with 6 bases lying between them. Germline assignment: CDR1 MDHEN and CDR2 SYDVKM. CDR3 amino acids: CASRDRKLFF. In DNA form, the CDR3 reads TGTGCCAGCAGGGACAGAAAACTGTTTTTT. Full variable domain (missing parts from reference TRBV28 and TRBJ1-4): DVKVTQSSRYLVKRTGEKVFLECVQDMDHENMFWYRQDPGLGLRLIYFSYDVKMKEKGDIPEGYSVSREKKERFSLILESASTNQTSMYLCASRDRKLFFGSGTQLSVL.

The chain carries TRBV28 and TRBJ2-1; TRBD2 matches at 9 bases. The CDR3 sequence is 14 residues long. Germline V gene lookup returns CDR1 MDHEN and CDR2 SYDVKM. The ends lost 4 bases at V and 4 bases at J; junction bases unmatched: 2. The chain's CDR3 is CASSSSGIYNEQFF. In DNA, the CDR3 is TGTGCCAGCAGTTCTAGCGGGATTTACAATGAGCAGTTCTTC.

This chain connects TRBV24-1 to TRBJ2-3, with 7 positions matching TRBD1. The V gene's germline CDR1 is KGHDR and CDR2 SFDVKD. V trimming: 4 bases; J trimming: 6 bases; junction bases outside the gene matches: 9. This CDR3 comprises 15 residues. CDR3 DNA: TGTGCCACCAGTGAGTACAGGGGACCGGAGGATACGCAGTATTTT. Translated, it gives CATSEYRGPEDTQYF.

The gene calls are TRBV24-1 and TRBJ2-5; 12 positions match TRBD2. V lost 2 bases to trimming and J lost 4 bases; unmatched junction nucleotides: 4. Per the germline V gene, CDR1 is KGHDR and CDR2 is SFDVKD. This CDR3 comprises 16 residues. CDR3 region: CATSDSLAGGRETQYF. The CDR3 DNA sequence: TGTGCCACCAGTGATTCCCTAGCGGGAGGGCGAGAGACCCAGTACTTC.